This entry concerns a single TCR beta chain. These data come from a study of PD-L1 blockade in urothelial cancer. On the study more broadly: Timepoints chosen for blood analysis were 3 weeks (second dose) and 6 weeks after treatment start.

This table comes from immunoSEQ multiplex PCR, and its TCRdb copy is limited to in-frame clones, with some not included. The table records 35,000 to 45,000 clones, around 80% of them present only once. The CDR3 totals 18 residues. The V gene end was trimmed by 2 bases and the J gene end by 6 bases; junction bases not matched to a gene: 12. Germline V CDR1 and CDR2: SEHNR, FQNEAQ (reference sequence). Per-patient samples, pretreatment and on-treatment, numbered 1 to 8. The source of this sequence is a man aged 65-85 years with urothelial cancer. The chain links TRBV7-9 to TRBJ2-3; 12 bases fit TRBD2. The source was PBMCs, collected around atezolizumab (anti-PD-L1) treatment. The CDR3 DNA reads TGTGCCAGCAGCTTAAGTGCTCTAGCGGGAGGGCCGGGGGATACGCAGTATTTT. Its translation: CASSLSALAGGPGDTQYF.